One sample yielded the 13 T cell receptor beta chains listed below, sequenced in a study of T cells in Graves' hyperthyroidism and ophthalmopathy. Researchers amplified the TCR beta CDR3 regions from RNA transcripts. HTBI primers were the set used in a first-round RT-PCR of the TCR CDR3. A single record per CDR3 protein comes from TCRdb applying MiXCR to the multiplex PCR reads. The sample shows 300,000 to 500,000 distinct CDR3 sequences, approximately 15% of them seen only once. The sequenced sample consisted of blood. The receptors stem from a woman aged 30 to 39 with Graves' hyperthyroidism.

The rearrangement uses TRBV6-2 or TRBV6-3 and TRBJ2-1; D might be TRBD1 or TRBD2, each matching 5 bases. Germline CDR1 reads MNHEY; CDR2 reads SVGEGT. The V end was cut by 10 bases, the J end by 1 base, with 14 bases between. The CDR3 extends over 14 amino acids. The CDR3 nucleotides are TGTGCCACTTCCCGGGGCGTTTCCTACAATGAGCAGTTCTTC. It is translated as CATSRGVSYNEQFF.

This clonotype was counted between two and nine times. This chain joins TRBV9 and TRBJ2-7, with TRBD1 matching 11 bases. The CDR3 is 15 residues long. V dropped 4 bases and J dropped 4; count of bases not matched to a gene: 7. Germline CDR1 reads SGDLS; CDR2 reads YYNGEE. For the CDR3, the DNA is TGTGCCAGCAGCCCAGAGGGGACAGGGGGTTACGAGCAGTACTTC. Translated: CASSPEGTGGYEQYF.

This rearrangement joins TRBV5-1 to TRBJ1-3; D not resolved. CDR3 size: 13 residues. Germline loops: CDR1 SGHRS, CDR2 YFSETQ. V lost 4 bases and J lost 2, with 7 bases in between. Here the CDR3 reads CASSPNPGNTIYF. For the CDR3, the DNA is TGCGCCAGCAGCCCAAATCCTGGAAACACCATATATTTT.

Concerning this clonotype: A much bigger clone sits one base away, suggesting this may be a read error. A read error is likely, as this CDR3 ends without the conserved phenylalanine or tryptophan. J is TRBJ1-6 and V is TRBV7-9; D might be TRBD1 (6 bases). The CDR3 runs 15 residues. The ends were cut back, 5 bases at V and 10 bases at J, with 18 bases in the middle. CDR1 and CDR2 (germline): SEHNR, FQNEAQ (reference sequence). CDR3 in amino acids: CASSTNREGGSPLHL. The CDR3 coding sequence is TGTGCCAGCAGCACCAACAGGGAAGGAGGATCACCCCTCCACTTG.

This clonotype was counted ten times or more. This chain uses TRBV11-2 with TRBJ2-1, with 9 bases fitting TRBD2. After removal of 1 base from V and 7 bases from J, the junction contained 5 bases not matched to a gene. There are 15 residues in the CDR3. Germline V CDR1 and CDR2: SGHAT, FQNNGV. CDR3 sequence (DNA): TGTGCCAGCAGCTTAGGTAGCGGGAGTGTAAATGAGCAGTTCTTC. It encodes CASSLGSGSVNEQFF.

In the case of this clonotype: A much larger clone is a single base away; this may be a read error. The chain carries TRBV11-1 and TRBJ2-7, with a possible D match to TRBD1 (6 bases). CDR1 and CDR2 (germline): SGHAT, FQDESV (reference sequence). The CDR3 runs to 15 residues. The CDR3 protein is CASSFGRGRDYERYF. CDR3 nucleotides: TGTGCCAGCAGCTTTGGCAGGGGAAGAGATTACGAGCGGTACTTC.

This clonotype was detected many times. The gene calls are TRBV7-3 and TRBJ2-7; D remains unclear. CDR1 and CDR2 (germline): SGHTA, FQGTGA. Trimming removed 5 bases from V and 0 bases from J, with 11 bases in between. The CDR3 consists of 14 residues. In DNA form, the CDR3 reads TGTGCCAGCAGCACCCACCCCAGCTCCTACGAGCAGTACTTC. Protein product: CASSTHPSSYEQYF.

Many counts were recorded for this clonotype. The rearrangement links TRBV10-2 to TRBJ2-7, with 8 bases aligning to TRBD1. The trim removed 3 bases at V and 3 bases at J, leaving 10 bases unmatched. The CDR3 extends over 16 amino acids. The germline V gene encodes CDR1 WSHSY and CDR2 SAAADI. CDR3 sequence (DNA): TGCGCCAGCAGTGAAATCCAAGGGACAGGACGCTACGAGCAGTACTTC. Residues: CASSEIQGTGRYEQYF.

This clonotype has ten or more counts. V usage is TRBV18 and J usage is TRBJ1-1; TRBD1 matches 9 bases. This CDR3 is built from 16 residues. From germline, CDR1 is KGHSH and CDR2 LQKENI. V gave up 4 bases and J gave up 0 bases; unmatched junction bases: 6. The CDR3 region is CASSLTGGIMNTEAFF. The CDR3 coding sequence is TGTGCCAGCTCACTTACAGGGGGCATAATGAACACTGAAGCTTTCTTT. Complete variable domain (other parts from reference TRBV18 and TRBJ1-1): NAGVMQNPRHLVRRRGQEARLRCSPMKGHSHVYWYRQLPEEGLKFMVYLQKENIIDESGMPKERFSAEFPKEGPSILRIQQVVRGDSAAYFCASSLTGGIMNTEAFFGQGTRLTVV.

This clonotype was seen only a few times. The chain carries TRBV7-9 and TRBJ2-3; TRBD2 agrees at 7 bases. Germline V lookup: CDR1 SEHNR, CDR2 FQNEAQ (reference sequence). The CDR3 has 15 amino acids. V lost 0 bases to trimming and J lost 6 bases; unmatched junction nucleotides: 6. The CDR3 sequence: CASSLASGTGDTQYF. DNA of the CDR3: TGTGCCAGCAGCTTAGCGAGCGGGACGGGGGATACGCAGTATTTT. Supplemented by reference TRBV7-9 and TRBJ2-3, the full variable domain reads DTGVSQNPRHKITKRGQNVTFRCDPISEHNRLYWYRQTLGQGPEFLTYFQNEAQLEKSRLLSDRFSAERPKGSFSTLEIQRTEQGDSAMYLCASSLASGTGDTQYFGPGTRLTVL.

The sample holds many counts of this clonotype. The rearrangement uses TRBV29-1 and TRBJ1-2, with D uncertain. Germline values: CDR1 SQVTM, CDR2 ANQGSEA. This CDR3 contains 13 residues. V lost 0 bases to trimming and J lost 8 bases, with 13 bases between them. The CDR3 nucleotides are TGCAGCGTTGAAGATTCCCGGTCGGGGGGCTACACCTTC. Protein: CSVEDSRSGGYTF.

The rearrangement uses TRBV2 and TRBJ2-5; 9 positions agree with TRBD2. Germline-derived CDR1 and CDR2 are SNHLY and FYNNEI. V trimming: 2 bases; J trimming: 4 bases; junction bases outside the gene matches: 11. The CDR3 consists of 17 residues. The CDR3 nucleotides are TGTGCCAGCAGTGAACTTAGCGGGAGCGTTGGTATAGAGACCCAGTACTTC. It specifies CASSELSGSVGIETQYF.

This clonotype came up a few times. The V call is TRBV27, the J call TRBJ1-6; D gene ambiguous. Between the trimmed V and J ends, which lost 7 bases and 7 bases, there was a span of 11 bases. The CDR3 length is 13 residues. CDR1 is MNHEY and CDR2 is SMNVEV in the germline V gene (reference sequence). The CDR3 region is CASKGRENSPLHF. The CDR3 DNA reads as TGTGCCAGCAAGGGCAGAGAAAATTCACCCCTCCACTTT.